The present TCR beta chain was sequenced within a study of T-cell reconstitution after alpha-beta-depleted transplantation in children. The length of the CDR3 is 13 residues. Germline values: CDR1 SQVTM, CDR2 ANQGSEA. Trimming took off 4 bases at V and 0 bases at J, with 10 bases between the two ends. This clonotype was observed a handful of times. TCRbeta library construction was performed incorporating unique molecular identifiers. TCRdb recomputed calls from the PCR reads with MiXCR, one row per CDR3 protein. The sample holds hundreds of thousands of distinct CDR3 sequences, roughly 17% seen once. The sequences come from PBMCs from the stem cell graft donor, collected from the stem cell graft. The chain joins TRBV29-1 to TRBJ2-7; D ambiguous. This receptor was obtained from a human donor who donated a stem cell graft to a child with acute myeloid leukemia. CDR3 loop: CSVGRTSSYEQYF. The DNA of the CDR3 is TGCAGCGTTGGAAGAACGAGCTCCTACGAGCAGTACTTC.